One T cell receptor (beta chain) is described in this entry. Its cognate antigen is unknown. These data originate in a study of T cells in Graves' hyperthyroidism and ophthalmopathy. Regarding the study as a whole: Ophthalmopathy and stable hyperthyroidism were separated by a 13 V-J model.

Amplified TCR beta CDR3 regions came from RNA transcripts. TCR CDR3 underwent first-round RT-PCR with the HTBI primer set. One entry per CDR3 protein, called by TCRdb with MiXCR from the multiplex PCR reads. The sample includes a few hundred thousand distinct CDR3 sequences, around 42% seen only once; the top ten take about 8.3%. The CDR3 totals 15 residues. Germline loops: CDR1 SGDLS, CDR2 YYNGEE. The junction had 12 bases not matched to a gene; V was cut back by 2 bases and J by 8 bases. This chain connects TRBV9 to TRBJ1-2, with 7 positions matching TRBD1. The material sequenced was peripheral blood or thyroid tissue (not recorded which). The TCR was taken from a woman aged 18-29 years with Graves' hyperthyroidism. The CDR3 reads CASSVAGQEIDGYTF. The CDR3 DNA sequence: TGTGCCAGCAGCGTCGCCGGACAGGAAATCGACGGCTACACCTTC.